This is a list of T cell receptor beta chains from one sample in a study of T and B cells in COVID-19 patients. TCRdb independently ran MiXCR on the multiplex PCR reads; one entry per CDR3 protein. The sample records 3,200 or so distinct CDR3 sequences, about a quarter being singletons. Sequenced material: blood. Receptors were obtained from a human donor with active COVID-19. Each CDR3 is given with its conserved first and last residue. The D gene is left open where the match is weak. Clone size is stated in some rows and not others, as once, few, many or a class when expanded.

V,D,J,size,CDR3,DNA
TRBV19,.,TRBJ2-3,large,CASSIGGRGTDTQYF,TGTGCCAGTAGTATAGGTGGCAGGGGCACAGATACGCAGTATTTT
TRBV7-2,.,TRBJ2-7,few,CASSLSGSYEQYF,TGTGCCAGCAGCCTGAGCGGGTCCTACGAGCAGTACTTC
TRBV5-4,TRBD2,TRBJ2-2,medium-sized,CASSPTSGGITGELFF,TGTGCCAGCAGCCCGACTAGCGGGGGGATTACCGGGGAGCTGTTTTTT
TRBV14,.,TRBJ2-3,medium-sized,CASSRTDTPVTDTQYF,TGTGCCAGCAGCCGAACGGACACCCCTGTCACAGATACGCAGTATTTT
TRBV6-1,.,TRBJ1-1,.,CASSEFFLRTVSLHEAFF,TGTGCCAGCAGTGAATTTTTTTTAAGGACAGTATCCTTACATGAAGCTTTCTTT
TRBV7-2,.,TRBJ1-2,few,CASSAQSQGGLFYTF,TGTGCCAGCAGCGCTCAATCACAGGGAGGATTATTCTACACCTTC
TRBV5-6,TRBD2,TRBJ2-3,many,CASSARGTSFLDTQYF,TGTGCCAGCAGTGCTCGAGGGACTAGTTTTTTAGATACGCAGTATTTT
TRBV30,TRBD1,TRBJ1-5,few,CAWDRGRGNQPQHF,TGTGCCTGGGACAGGGGACGTGGCAATCAGCCCCAGCATTTT
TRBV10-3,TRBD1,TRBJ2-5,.,CAISESTGQGVETQYF,TGTGCCATCAGTGAGTCAACGGGACAGGGAGTAGAGACCCAGTACTTC
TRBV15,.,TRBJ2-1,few,CATSRDWGQQGEQFF,TGTGCCACCAGCAGAGATTGGGGCCAACAGGGTGAGCAGTTCTTC
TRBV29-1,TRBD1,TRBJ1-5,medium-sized,CSAGTGVGNQPQHF,TGCAGCGCCGGGACAGGGGTCGGCAATCAGCCCCAGCATTTT
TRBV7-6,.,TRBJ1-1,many,CASSSQALNTEAFF,TGTGCCAGCAGCTCGCAGGCGCTGAACACTGAAGCTTTCTTT
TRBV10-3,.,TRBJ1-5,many,CAISERNQPQHF,TGTGCCATCAGTGAAAGGAATCAGCCCCAGCATTTT
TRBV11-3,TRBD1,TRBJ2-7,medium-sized,CASSRYRGSYEQYF,TGTGCCAGCAGCCGTTACAGGGGTTCGTACGAGCAGTACTTC
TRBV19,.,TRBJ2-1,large,CASSKGYIGMSYNEQFF,TGTGCCAGTAGTAAGGGTTATATCGGGATGTCCTACAATGAGCAGTTCTTC
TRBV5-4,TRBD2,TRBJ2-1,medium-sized,CASSSGLAGGRSYNEQFF,TGTGCCAGCAGCTCGGGACTAGCGGGGGGCCGATCCTACAATGAGCAGTTCTTC
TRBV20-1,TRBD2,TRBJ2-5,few,CSARGGAGRTQYF,TGCAGTGCTAGAGGAGGAGCGGGGAGGACCCAGTACTTC
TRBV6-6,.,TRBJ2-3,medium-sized,CASSYKAGHGTDTQYF,TGTGCCAGCAGTTACAAGGCGGGTCACGGCACAGATACGCAGTATTTT
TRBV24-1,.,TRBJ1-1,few,CATSTKVLNTEAFF,TGTGCCACCAGTACGAAGGTGTTGAACACTGAAGCTTTCTTT
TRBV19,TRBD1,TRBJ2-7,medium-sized,CASSFGTGATFYEQYF,TGTGCCAGTAGTTTCGGGACAGGGGCGACATTCTACGAGCAGTACTTC
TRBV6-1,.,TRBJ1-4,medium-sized,CASSGHTNEKLFF,TGTGCCAGCAGTGGACATACTAATGAAAAACTGTTTTTT
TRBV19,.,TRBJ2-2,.,CASSMVGAGANTGELFF,TGTGCCAGTAGTATGGTGGGGGCGGGGGCGAACACCGGGGAGCTGTTTTTT
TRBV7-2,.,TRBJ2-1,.,CASSGLQGKDYNEQFF,TGTGCCAGCAGCGGCCTCCAGGGGAAGGATTACAATGAGCAGTTCTTC
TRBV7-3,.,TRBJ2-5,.,CASSPSGAVGETQYF,TGTGCCAGCAGCCCCTCGGGGGCGGTTGGGGAGACCCAGTACTTC
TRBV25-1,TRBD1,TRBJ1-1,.,CASRVGQGNTEAFF,TGTGCCAGCAGGGTGGGACAGGGGAACACTGAAGCTTTCTTT
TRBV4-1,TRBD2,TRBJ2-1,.,CASSSETSGGTTNEQFF,TGCGCCAGCAGCAGTGAGACTAGCGGGGGAACCACCAATGAGCAGTTCTTC
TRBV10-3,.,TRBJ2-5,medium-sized,CASRGELQETQYF,TGTGCCAGCCGCGGAGAACTCCAAGAGACCCAGTACTTC
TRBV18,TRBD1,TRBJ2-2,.,CASSTTGGGDTGELFF,TGTGCCAGCTCCACGACAGGGGGAGGGGACACCGGGGAGCTGTTTTTT
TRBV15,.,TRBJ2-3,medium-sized,CATSRVVGVDTQYF,TGTGCCACCAGCAGAGTCGTAGGGGTGGATACGCAGTATTTT
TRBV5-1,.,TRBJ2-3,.,CASSPGPRPTDTQYF,TGCGCCAGCAGCCCTGGCCCTCGCCCCACAGATACGCAGTATTTT
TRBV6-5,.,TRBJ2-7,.,CASSSRYEQYF,TGTGCCAGCAGTTCCCGCTACGAGCAGTACTTC
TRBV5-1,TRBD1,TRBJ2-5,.,CASSRRDRGHQETQYF,TGTGCCAGCAGCCGCCGGGACAGGGGTCATCAAGAGACCCAGTACTTC
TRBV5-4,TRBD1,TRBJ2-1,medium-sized,CASSLGGQGVHNEQFF,TGTGCCAGCAGCTTGGGGGGACAGGGGGTCCACAATGAGCAGTTCTTC
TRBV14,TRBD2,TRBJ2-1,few,CASSQLAGGAYNEQFF,TGTGCCAGCAGCCAGTTAGCGGGGGGCGCCTACAATGAGCAGTTCTTC
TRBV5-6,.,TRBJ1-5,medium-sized,CASSTLGLQNSNQPQHF,TGTGCCAGCAGCACTTTGGGGCTTCAAAATAGCAATCAGCCCCAGCATTTT
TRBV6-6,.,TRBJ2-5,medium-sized,CASSTLGGTQYF,TGTGCCAGCAGTACCTTGGGGGGGACCCAGTACTTC
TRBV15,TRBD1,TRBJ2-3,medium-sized,CATSNSRGLGDTQYF,TGTGCCACCAGCAACTCCAGGGGGCTCGGAGATACGCAGTATTTT
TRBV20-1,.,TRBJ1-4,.,CSARDGANEKLFF,TGCAGTGCTAGAGATGGGGCTAATGAAAAACTGTTTTTT
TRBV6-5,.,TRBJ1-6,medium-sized,CASSYSLPASSYNSPLHF,TGTGCCAGCAGTTACTCCCTCCCAGCCAGCTCCTATAATTCACCCCTCCACTTT
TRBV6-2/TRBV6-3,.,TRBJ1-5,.,CASSWGGGNQPQHF,TGTGCCAGCAGTTGGGGGGGGGGAAATCAGCCCCAGCATTTT
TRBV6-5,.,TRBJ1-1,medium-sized,CASSYTSLHSEAFF,TGTGCCAGCAGTTATACAAGTCTGCACAGTGAAGCTTTCTTT
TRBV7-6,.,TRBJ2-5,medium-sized,CASSPGHLQETQYF,TGTGCCAGCAGCCCTGGGCACCTCCAAGAGACCCAGTACTTC
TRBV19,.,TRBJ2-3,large,CASSRTDTQYF,TGTGCCAGTAGTCGGACAGATACGCAGTATTTT
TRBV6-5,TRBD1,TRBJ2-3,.,CASSYSRGTARTDTQYF,TGTGCCAGCAGTTACTCGAGAGGGACAGCGCGGACAGATACGCAGTATTTT
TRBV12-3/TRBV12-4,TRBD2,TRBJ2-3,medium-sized,CASSPRTSGVSTDTQYF,TGTGCCAGCAGTCCGCGGACTAGCGGGGTAAGCACAGATACGCAGTATTTT
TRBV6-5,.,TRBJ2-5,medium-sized,CASSYSFGRETQYF,TGTGCCAGCAGTTACTCGTTCGGCCGAGAGACCCAGTACTTC
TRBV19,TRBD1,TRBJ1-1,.,CASSTTGISNTEAFF,TGTGCCAGTAGTACGACAGGGATTTCGAACACTGAAGCTTTCTTT
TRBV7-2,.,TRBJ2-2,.,CASSLGTSQFSGELFF,TGTGCCAGCAGCCTTGGGACTTCCCAGTTTTCCGGGGAGCTGTTTTTT
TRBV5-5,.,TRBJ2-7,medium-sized,CASSSLGPYEQYF,TGTGCCAGCAGCTCCCTGGGACCCTACGAGCAGTACTTC
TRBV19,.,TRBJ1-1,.,CATAVGLSTEAFF,TGTGCCACCGCGGTAGGTCTGTCCACTGAAGCTTTCTTT
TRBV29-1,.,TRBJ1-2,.,CSVVSSGGLIDYGYTF,TGCAGCGTTGTTTCAAGCGGGGGGCTTATTGACTATGGCTACACCTTC
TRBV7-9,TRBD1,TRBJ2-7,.,CASSLTGTGDEQYF,TGTGCCAGCAGCTTAACCGGGACAGGGGACGAGCAGTACTTC
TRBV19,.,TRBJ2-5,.,CASSISIGGGETQYF,TGTGCCAGTAGTATCTCAATCGGGGGAGGAGAGACCCAGTACTTC
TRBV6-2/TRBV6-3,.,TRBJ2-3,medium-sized,CASCRGTDTQYF,TGTGCCAGCTGCCGGGGCACAGATACGCAGTATTTT
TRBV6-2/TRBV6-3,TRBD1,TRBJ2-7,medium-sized,CASSYLPTGGGEQYF,TGTGCCAGCAGTTACCTCCCGACAGGGGGGGGCGAGCAGTACTTC
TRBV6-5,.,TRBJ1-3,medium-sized,CASSENPGSNTIYF,TGTGCCAGCAGTGAAAACCCAGGGAGCAACACCATATATTTT
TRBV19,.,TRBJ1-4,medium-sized,CASSIRPRAEKLFF,TGTGCCAGTAGTATCAGGCCTAGGGCTGAAAAACTGTTTTTT
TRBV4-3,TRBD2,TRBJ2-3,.,CASSQDPSMASGKADTQYF,TGCGCCAGCAGCCAAGATCCTTCCATGGCTAGCGGGAAGGCGGATACGCAGTATTTT
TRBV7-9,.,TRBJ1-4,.,CASTFGSLATNEKLFF,TGTGCCAGCACCTTCGGCAGCCTTGCAACTAATGAAAAACTGTTTTTT